This T cell receptor (beta chain) came from a study of T cell responses to AZD1222 COVID-19 vaccine. Broader study findings: Sampled repertoires all dated from after the peak T cell response. Recipients of two AZD1222 doses showed rising Spike-specific TCR breadth and depth. Donors were chiefly white British, with a greater number of females, and clonal diversity was perhaps underestimated. Spike-wide vaccine-associated CD4 TCRs dominated at 160-218 and 743-854.

The CDR3 spans 15 residues. Looked up from germline, CDR1 is ENHRY and CDR2 is SYGVKD. V gave up 4 bases and J gave up 0 bases, with 10 bases separating them. To note about this clone: What it binds is not known.

Profiling relied on immunoSEQ multiplex PCR, and the TCRdb table lists in-frame clones only, not all of them. Of more than 85,000 clones listed, around 93% are singletons. Sample: peripheral blood, taken on day 0 of AZD1222 vaccination. The chain combines TRBV10-3 with TRBJ1-5, with D maybe TRBD1 (5 bases). The TCR was taken from an adult in good health. The CDR3 DNA follows: TGTGCCATCAGTGGGGGGGTCTATAGCAATCAGCCCCAGCATTTT. Translation gives CAISGGVYSNQPQHF.